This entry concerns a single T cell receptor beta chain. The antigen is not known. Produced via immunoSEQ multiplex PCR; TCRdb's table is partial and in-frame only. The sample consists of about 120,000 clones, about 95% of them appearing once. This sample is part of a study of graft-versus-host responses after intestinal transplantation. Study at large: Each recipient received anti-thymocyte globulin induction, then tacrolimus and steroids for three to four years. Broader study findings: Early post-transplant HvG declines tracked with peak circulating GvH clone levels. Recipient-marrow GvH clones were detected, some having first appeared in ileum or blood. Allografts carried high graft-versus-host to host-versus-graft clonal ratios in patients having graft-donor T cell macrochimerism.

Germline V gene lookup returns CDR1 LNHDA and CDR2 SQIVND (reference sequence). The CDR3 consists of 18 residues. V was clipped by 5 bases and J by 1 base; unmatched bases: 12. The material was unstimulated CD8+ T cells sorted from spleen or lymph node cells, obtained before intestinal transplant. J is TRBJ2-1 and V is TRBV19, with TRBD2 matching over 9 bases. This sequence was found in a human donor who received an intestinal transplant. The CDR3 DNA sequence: TGTGCCAGTAGTTCAGCTGGGACTAGCAAGGCTTCCTACAATGAGCAGTTCTTC. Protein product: CASSSAGTSKASYNEQFF. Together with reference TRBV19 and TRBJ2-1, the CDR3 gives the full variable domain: DGGITQSPKYLFRKEGQNVTLSCEQNLNHDAMYWYRQDPGQGLRLIYYSQIVNDFQKGDIAEGYSVSREKKESFPLTVTSAQKNPTAFYLCASSSAGTSKASYNEQFFGPGTRLTVL.